The clone carrying this T cell receptor beta chain was seen more than once but under ten times. Original methodology: Using reference gene primer amplification, nucleated cell counts were estimated. Sequenced by immunoSEQ multiplex PCR; TCRdb stores in-frame clones only, minus some. V and J calls and clone size are those listed in that table; D and trimming were worked out from the DNA. The sample has about 210,000 clones, 75% to 90% seen once; the top ten hold 6% to 8.5%. Unmatched junction bases numbered 2, after V lost 6 bases and J lost 6 bases. The germline CDR1 and CDR2 sequences are MNHEY and SVGAGI. The CDR3 has 13 amino acids. The data are from a study of blood T cell repertoires in COVID-19.

The receptor's source is a man aged 55 to 70 with acute or convalescent COVID-19. The chain employs TRBV6-5 and TRBJ2-2, with 9 bases identical to TRBD2. The source material was peripheral blood. CDR3 protein: CASRREGAGELFF. DNA of the CDR3: TGTGCCAGCAGGCGGGAGGGGGCCGGGGAGCTGTTTTTT.